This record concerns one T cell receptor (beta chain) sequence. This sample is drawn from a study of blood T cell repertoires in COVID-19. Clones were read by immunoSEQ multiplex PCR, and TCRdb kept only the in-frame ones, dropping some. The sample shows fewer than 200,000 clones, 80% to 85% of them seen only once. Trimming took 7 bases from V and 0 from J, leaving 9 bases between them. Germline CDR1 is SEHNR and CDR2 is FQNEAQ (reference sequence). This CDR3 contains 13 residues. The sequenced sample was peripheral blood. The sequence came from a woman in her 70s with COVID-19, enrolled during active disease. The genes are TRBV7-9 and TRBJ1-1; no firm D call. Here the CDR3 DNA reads TGTGCCAGCATCGAGCTTATGAACACTGAAGCTTTCTTT. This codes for CASIELMNTEAFF.